The 10 T cell receptor beta chains presented below share a single source sample, sequenced in a study of blood T cell repertoires in COVID-19 (dated by TCRdb to 2020 to 2022). Library construction relied on the immunoSEQ multiplex PCR assay. TCRdb took over this immuneACCESS table, retaining in-frame rearrangements with V and J assigned. Such tables are incomplete; in checked studies, under half of the missing clones stem from an unresolved V gene, and the remainder is unexplained. The sample profile shows approximately 27,000 clones; roughly 84% of them were found once. Approximately 25% of the sample is held by the ten biggest clonotypes. The sequenced material came from peripheral blood. Source of these receptors: a human donor in a cohort sampled during active COVID-19.

The chain uses TRBV4-1 and TRBJ2-4, with D possibly TRBD1 on 6 matching bases. The CDR3 length is 15 residues. V dropped 1 base and J dropped 5 bases, with 12 bases sitting between them. Looked up from germline, CDR1 is MGHRA and CDR2 is YSYEKL. This CDR3 is CASSQVVDSENIQYF. CDR3 bases: TGCGCCAGCAGCCAAGTGGTGGACAGCGAAAACATTCAGTACTTC.

This chain links TRBV6-5 with TRBJ2-2; D remains unclear. Trimming took off 1 base at V and 5 bases at J, with 5 bases between the two ends. There are 13 residues in the CDR3. CDR1 is MNHEY and CDR2 is SVGAGI in the germline V gene. CDR3 amino acids: CASSYFPTGELFF. The CDR3 bases are TGTGCCAGCAGTTACTTCCCTACCGGGGAGCTGTTTTTT.

The chain carries TRBV5-1 and TRBJ2-5; 7 bases map to TRBD1. V trimming: 4 bases; J trimming: 5 bases; junction bases outside the gene matches: 11. The CDR3 covers 15 residues. Germline values: CDR1 SGHRS, CDR2 YFSETQ. The CDR3 region has the DNA TGCGCCAGCAGCCCGAATTCAGGGGGTGGCGAGACCCAGTACTTC. Its protein product is CASSPNSGGGETQYF.

The V and J genes are TRBV4-2 and TRBJ1-6; TRBD1 might be the D (6 bases). The CDR3 sequence is 14 residues long. V shed 8 bases and J shed 4 bases, with 12 bases lying between them. From germline, CDR1 is LGHNA and CDR2 YNFKEQ. The CDR3 DNA is TGTGCCAGCTCCCGGGACATGTATAATTCACCCCTCCACTTT. This encodes CASSRDMYNSPLHF.

V and J are TRBV5-1 and TRBJ1-3; D not resolved. This CDR3 spans 15 amino acids. V was shortened by 0 bases and J by 0 bases, with 7 bases between the two germline ends. The germline V gene encodes CDR1 SGHRS and CDR2 YFSETQ. CDR3 sequence reads: CASSLERGSGNTIYF. The CDR3 DNA reads TGCGCCAGCAGCTTGGAACGGGGCTCTGGAAACACCATATATTTT.

The V gene is TRBV4-3, the J gene TRBJ1-6, with 7 bases that match TRBD1. V lost 0 bases and J lost 7; bases outside the gene matches: 6. The CDR3 runs 16 residues. Germline V lookup: CDR1 LGHNA, CDR2 YSLEER. The chain's CDR3 is CASSQETTGHNSPLHF. CDR3 DNA: TGCGCCAGCAGCCAAGAAACGACAGGGCACAATTCACCCCTCCACTTT.

The table lists this clone with a few counts. This sequence joins TRBV9 and TRBJ2-1, with D unresolved. V shed 0 bases and J shed 0 bases, with 7 bases lying between them. The CDR3 length is 15 residues. Germline V CDR1 and CDR2: SGDLS, YYNGEE. As DNA, the CDR3 is TGTGCCAGCAGCGTAGGGGCGAGCTCCTACAATGAGCAGTTCTTC. Translated, it gives CASSVGASSYNEQFF.

The chain is built from TRBV30 and TRBJ1-4; D ambiguous. V lost 5 bases and J lost 7, with 14 bases in between. Germline CDR1 GTSNPN, CDR2 SVGIG (reference sequence). The CDR3 consists of 13 residues. In DNA, the CDR3 is TGTGCCTGGGATCAAGGAGTTGGTGAAAAACTGTTTTTT. It is translated as CAWDQGVGEKLFF.

This sequence joins TRBV19 and TRBJ2-1; TRBD1 matches 7 bases. The CDR3 extends over 16 amino acids. CDR1 and CDR2 (germline): LNHDA, SQIVND (reference sequence). The junction had 11 bases not matched to a gene; V was cut back by 1 base and J by 8 bases. The CDR3 sequence: CASSIGQGSGEDEQFF. The CDR3 DNA reads TGTGCCAGTAGTATAGGACAGGGTAGTGGAGAAGATGAGCAGTTCTTC.

The CDR3 protein is CASSLAFTDTQYF. CDR3 bases: TGTGCCAGCAGCTTAGCCTTCACAGATACGCAGTATTTT. The V and J genes are TRBV7-9 and TRBJ2-3; D unresolved. The CDR3 contains 13 residues. Trimming left V 0 bases short and J 2 bases short, with 3 bases between. Germline V CDR1 and CDR2: SEHNR, FQNEAQ (reference sequence). Based on the CDR3 plus reference TRBV7-9 and TRBJ2-3, the full variable domain is DTGVSQNPRHKITKRGQNVTFRCDPISEHNRLYWYRQTLGQGPEFLTYFQNEAQLEKSRLLSDRFSAERPKGSFSTLEIQRTEQGDSAMYLCASSLAFTDTQYFGPGTRLTVL.